This T cell receptor beta chain derives from a study of immune heterogeneity within non-small cell lung tumors. Study-wide findings and caveats: Identical dominant CDR3 beta clonotypes spanned tumor sites within a patient, beside site-unique high-frequency clones.

As concerns this clonotype: What it binds is not known.

Using 32 V and 13 J primers, multiplex PCR amplified TCR beta CDR3. TCRdb recomputed calls from the multiplex PCR reads with MiXCR, one row per CDR3 protein. The table has fewer than 25,000 distinct CDR3 sequences, approximately 30% seen once. Trimming pared 2 bases from V and 13 bases from J, leaving 17 bases between. The CDR3 loop spans 12 amino acids. Germline V gives CDR1 GTSNPN, CDR2 SVGIG (reference sequence). Per sample, approximately 580 ng of bulk tumor genomic DNA was the template used. Several far-apart biopsies were taken per primary tumor during surgery. Undergoing curative surgery were patients whose non-small cell lung cancer was untreated and newly diagnosed.

The sequence was obtained from a middle-aged man with non-small cell lung cancer. Sequenced material: lung tumor tissue. This chain uses TRBV30 with TRBJ2-5, with D possibly matching TRBD2 (7 bases). In DNA form, the CDR3 reads TGTGCCTGGAGTCTAGATGGGGGGGGGCTGTACTTC. This sequence encodes CAWSLDGGGLYF.